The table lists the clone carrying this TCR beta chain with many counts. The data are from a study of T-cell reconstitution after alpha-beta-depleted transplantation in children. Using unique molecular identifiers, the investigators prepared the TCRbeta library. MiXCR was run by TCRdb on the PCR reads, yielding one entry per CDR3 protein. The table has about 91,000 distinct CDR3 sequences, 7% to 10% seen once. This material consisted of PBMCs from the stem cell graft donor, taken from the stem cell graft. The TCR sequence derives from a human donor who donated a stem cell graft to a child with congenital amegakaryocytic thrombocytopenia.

The CDR3 DNA follows: TGTGCCAGCAGCTTCCACTCCTCTGGAAACACCATATATTTT. It encodes CASSFHSSGNTIYF. The chain carries TRBV7-6 and TRBJ1-3; D gene ambiguous. V lost 3 bases and J 0 bases, leaving 6 bases between the germline ends. CDR1 is SGHVS and CDR2 is FNYEAQ in the germline V gene. The CDR3 has 14 residues. Filled out from reference TRBV7-6 and TRBJ1-3, the complete variable domain reads GAGVSQSPRYKVTKRGQDVALRCDPISGHVSLYWYRQALGQGPEFLTYFNYEAQQDKSGLPNDRFSAERPEGSISTLTIQRTEQRDSAMYRCASSFHSSGNTIYFGEGSWLTVV.